The following is a T cell receptor (beta chain) sequence with its context. This sample is drawn from a study of response to subunit inactivated influenza vaccine. MiXCR was run by TCRdb on the RT-PCR reads, yielding one entry per CDR3 protein. The data hold more than 450,000 distinct CDR3 sequences, with about 11% observed a single time. This CDR3 spans 16 amino acids. Trimming at V came to 1 base and at J to 7 bases, leaving 10 bases not matched to a gene. Germline loops: CDR1 LGHNA, CDR2 YSLEER. The chain is built from TRBV4-3 and TRBJ2-3; 8 nucleotides match TRBD2. The clonotype comes from a man aged 50 to 60 who received an inactivated influenza vaccine. Sequencing was performed on PBMCs from blood, taken on the day of vaccination. The DNA of the CDR3 is TGCGCCAGCAGCCAAGTGTTAGCGGGATCTGGGTATACGCAGTATTTT. Amino acid sequence: CASSQVLAGSGYTQYF.